These 20 T cell receptor beta chains share one sample of origin, sequenced in a study of beta chain features in type 1 diabetes. The investigators reverse transcribed all of the isolated RNA, so they sequenced expressed TCRB transcripts. The repertoire was sequenced with immunoSEQ multiplex PCR; TCRdb's copy has only in-frame clones and lacks some. The sample lists 500,000 to 700,000 clones; roughly 15% were seen once. The sequenced material came from naive CD4+ T cells from blood. The receptors derive from a man aged 18 to 29 in good health.

The chain recombines TRBV28 with TRBJ1-2; D gene unclear. The germline V gene has CDR1 MDHEN and CDR2 SYDVKM. There are 10 residues in the CDR3. Between the trimmed V and J ends, which lost 8 bases and 6 bases, there was a span of 7 bases. In DNA form, the CDR3 reads TGTGCCAGCTACGGGGATGGCTACACCTTC. Translated, it gives CASYGDGYTF.

This clone showed up just a few times. This chain joins TRBV27 and TRBJ2-3, with D unclear. Trimming cost V 2 bases and J 5 bases, with 14 bases left between them. Germline CDR1 MNHEY, CDR2 SMNVEV (reference sequence). This CDR3 region has 15 residues. CDR3 sequence reads: CASSLRLPWGDTQYF. The CDR3 DNA is TGTGCCAGCAGTTTACGTCTACCCTGGGGAGATACGCAGTATTTT.

This clone was observed a handful of times. The chain carries TRBV2 and TRBJ1-5; D remains ambiguous. Germline V gene sequence: CDR1 SNHLY, CDR2 FYNNEI. Trimming took off 6 bases at V and 4 bases at J, with 7 bases between the two ends. The length of the CDR3 is 12 residues. The CDR3 DNA reads TGTGCCAGCAGGGGGATGAATCAGCCCCAGCATTTT. The encoded protein is CASRGMNQPQHF.

This clone was found a few times. V is TRBV4-3 and J is TRBJ2-6, with 7 bases identical to TRBD2. CDR1 is LGHNA, CDR2 YSLEER, per germline. Trimming at V came to 0 bases and at J to 16 bases, leaving 9 bases not matched to a gene. CDR3 length: 14 residues. CDR3 DNA: TGCGCCAGCAGCCAAGAGCCGGGACTAAATTTACTGACTTTC. Its translation: CASSQEPGLNLLTF.

This clone was detected only a few times. This chain links TRBV18 with TRBJ1-4, with D hard to call. V dropped 0 bases and J dropped 11 bases, with 10 bases sitting between them. The CDR3 loop spans 13 amino acids. Germline-derived CDR1 and CDR2 are KGHSH and LQKENI. The CDR3 DNA reads TGTGCCAGCTCACCACCGACGCGACGTAAACTGTTTTTT. Translation: CASSPPTRRKLFF.

The chain carries TRBV5-1 and TRBJ2-7; D call uncertain. The CDR3 extends over 12 amino acids. V was trimmed by 2 bases and J by 3 bases, leaving 6 bases between them. In germline, CDR1 is SGHRS, CDR2 YFSETQ. CDR3 sequence reads: CASSFADYEQYF. The CDR3 DNA follows: TGCGCCAGCAGCTTCGCGGACTACGAGCAGTACTTC.

This chain connects TRBV5-4 to TRBJ2-7, with 7 bases lining up with TRBD1. CDR3 length: 18 residues. The ends lost 0 bases at V and 0 bases at J; junction bases unmatched: 12. Germline CDR1 and CDR2: SGHNT and YYREEE (reference sequence). As DNA, the CDR3 is TGTGCCAGCAGCTTGGAGGTCCCAACAGGGGCCAGCTCCTACGAGCAGTACTTC. It specifies CASSLEVPTGASSYEQYF.

This chain uses TRBV4-3 with TRBJ1-3, with 8 bases fitting TRBD1. With 3 bases clipped from V and 14 bases from J, the junction kept 3 bases outside the gene matches. Germline-derived CDR1 and CDR2 are LGHNA and YSLEER. The CDR3 spans 11 residues. CDR3: CASSQGTGLYF. The CDR3 DNA is TGCGCCAGCAGCCAGGGGACAGGTTTATATTTT.

The rearrangement uses TRBV7-9 and TRBJ1-2, with no clear D. The CDR3 totals 13 residues. Germline loops: CDR1 SEHNR, CDR2 FQNEAQ (reference sequence). V was shortened by 4 bases and J by 6 bases, with 12 bases between the two germline ends. The CDR3 is CASSSRPGDGYTF. As DNA, the CDR3 is TGTGCCAGCAGCTCCCGGCCCGGGGATGGCTACACCTTC.

The CDR3 region has the DNA TGTGCCAGCTCACCGGGGGGGACCACTGAAGCTTTCTTT. Translating it yields CASSPGGTTEAFF. V gene TRBV18 combines with J gene TRBJ1-1; perhaps TRBD1 as D (5 bases). Germline CDR1 reads KGHSH; CDR2 reads LQKENI. This CDR3 is built from 13 residues. The V end lost 3 bases, the J end lost 4 bases, and 9 bases lay between the germline ends.

CDR3 protein: CASSPAGKRSTDTQYF. CDR3 in DNA: TGTGCCAGTAGCCCCGCGGGGAAGCGGAGCACAGATACGCAGTATTTT. V and J are TRBV19 and TRBJ2-3; possible D gene TRBD2, 6 bases. V dropped 6 bases and J dropped 0 bases, with 16 bases sitting between them. Germline assignment: CDR1 LNHDA and CDR2 SQIVND (reference sequence). The CDR3 has 16 residues.

V usage is TRBV13 and J usage is TRBJ2-4, with TRBD2 matching 7 bases. The CDR3 is 15 residues long. J was trimmed by 4 bases and V by 3 bases; bases with no gene match: 6. The germline V gene has CDR1 PRHDT and CDR2 FYEKMQ (reference sequence). The CDR3 bases are TGTGCCAGCAGCTTGGCGTGGGGGGGAAAAAACATTCAGTACTTC. Protein product: CASSLAWGGKNIQYF. Full variable domain (remainder filled in from reference TRBV13 and TRBJ2-4): AAGVIQSPRHLIKEKRETATLKCYPIPRHDTVYWYQQGPGQDPQFLISFYEKMQSDKGSIPDRFSAQQFSDYHSELNMSSLELGDSALYFCASSLAWGGKNIQYFGAGTRLSVL.

This chain uses TRBV5-4 with TRBJ2-3; 7 bases align to TRBD2. This CDR3 has 14 residues. In germline, CDR1 is SGHNT, CDR2 YYREEE (reference sequence). Germline trimming cut 5 bases from V and 5 bases from J; bases unmatched to any gene: 8. For the CDR3, the DNA is TGTGCCAGCAGTAATTCGGGAGGTGGAGATACGCAGTATTTT. It codes for CASSNSGGGDTQYF.

This clone has a handful of counts. The chain is built from TRBV4-2 and TRBJ2-4; D ambiguous. The germline gives CDR1 LGHNA, CDR2 YNFKEQ. The CDR3 totals 15 residues. V was clipped by 5 bases and J by 4 bases, with 15 bases between them. The CDR3 sequence is CASSSPTGGKNIQYF. The DNA for the CDR3 is TGTGCCAGCAGCTCCCCGACTGGCGGAAAAAACATTCAGTACTTC.

The sample holds a few counts of this clone. The chain recombines TRBV11-2 with TRBJ2-7, with D perhaps TRBD2 (5 bases). This CDR3 spans 14 amino acids. Per germline, CDR1 SGHAT and CDR2 FQNNGV. Trimming stripped 8 bases from V and 5 bases from J, with 19 bases between. CDR3 bases: TGTGCCAGCGGTACACAAACGTTCGGGGACGAGCAGTACTTC. Its translation is CASGTQTFGDEQYF.

In this sample, this clone turned up a few times. This chain joins TRBV30 and TRBJ1-3; D is ambiguous. The CDR3 has 13 residues. V lost 7 bases and J 0 bases, leaving 10 bases between the germline ends. Germline assignment: CDR1 GTSNPN and CDR2 SVGIG (reference sequence). The CDR3 DNA reads as TGTGCCTACAGTGAGGGCTCTGGAAACACCATATATTTT. This gives the protein CAYSEGSGNTIYF.

This clone was detected a few times. The rearrangement links TRBV5-7 to TRBJ2-2; the D is unclear. TRBV5-7 is labeled an ORF, and its function is uncertain. V dropped 4 bases and J dropped 0 bases, with 19 bases sitting between them. This CDR3 is 18 amino acids long. The CDR3 sequence: CASSMGIFGLPNTGELFF. The CDR3 coding sequence is TGTGCCAGCAGCATGGGAATCTTTGGGTTACCGAACACCGGGGAGCTGTTTTTT.

The genes are TRBV15 and TRBJ1-2; 7 bases are shared with TRBD1. The V segment lost 0 bases and the J segment 3 bases; nucleotides outside the gene matches: 4. Per germline, CDR1 LNHNV and CDR2 YYDKDF (reference sequence). CDR3 length: 15 residues. The CDR3 region is CATSRDLQGDYGYTF. The DNA for the CDR3 is TGTGCCACCAGCAGAGATCTGCAGGGGGACTATGGCTACACCTTC.

The rearrangement uses TRBV9 and TRBJ2-1; no firm D call. Germline assignment: CDR1 SGDLS and CDR2 YYNGEE. The CDR3 covers 13 residues. Trimming stripped 3 bases from V and 9 bases from J, with 13 bases between. For the CDR3, the DNA is TGTGCCAGCAGCGCCGGCAATATCGGTGAGCAGTTCTTC. Amino acids: CASSAGNIGEQFF.

The table lists this clone with a few counts. CDR3 bases: TGTGCTTCCCGAGGGGCAGGGACTGGGGCCAACGTCCTGACTTTC. It is translated as CASRGAGTGANVLTF. The chain is built from TRBV25-1 and TRBJ2-6; D could derive from TRBD1 or TRBD2 (5 bases each). The CDR3 is made up of 15 amino acids. Germline loops: CDR1 MGHDK, CDR2 SYGVNS.